A single sample is the source of the 18 T cell receptor beta chains below, sequenced in a study of STAT3 mutations in large granular lymphocyte leukemia. Their antigens remain unidentified. The study's findings and limits: Every T-cell large granular lymphocyte leukemia patient had at least one immunodominant TCR beta clonotype.

Assay: immunoSEQ multiplex PCR; the TCRdb copy retains only in-frame clones and omits some. Counted here are roughly 10,000 clones, around 49% occurring once; the ten biggest clones make up roughly 9%. Sample: peripheral blood mononuclear cells. Receptor source: a boy between 10 and 17 years old with T-cell large granular lymphocyte leukemia. Some clones in this sample may be carry-over from other donors' samples.

V usage is TRBV6-6 and J usage is TRBJ1-5, with D unresolved. With 8 bases removed from V and 5 bases from J, the gap between germline ends came to 13 bases. The CDR3 is made up of 13 amino acids. In germline, CDR1 is MNHNY, CDR2 SVGAGI (reference sequence). The CDR3 protein is CASQVRGDQPQHF. In nucleotides, the CDR3 is TGTGCCAGCCAAGTTCGCGGGGATCAGCCCCAGCATTTT.

In this sample, this clone turned up a few times. The V and J genes are TRBV30 and TRBJ2-1; 11 bases are shared with TRBD2. Germline CDR1 GTSNPN, CDR2 SVGIG (reference sequence). V trimming: 0 bases; J trimming: 5 bases; junction bases outside the gene matches: 9. CDR3 length equals 17 residues. CDR3 in amino acids: CAWSVVLAGGQNNEQFF. CDR3 bases: TGTGCCTGGAGTGTCGTGCTAGCGGGAGGCCAAAACAATGAGCAGTTCTTC. The full variable domain, in which reference TRBV30 and TRBJ2-1 provide the parts outside the CDR3, is SQTIHQWPATLVQPVGSPLSLECTVEGTSNPNLYWYRQAAGRGLQLLFYSVGIGQISSEVPQNLSASRPQDRQFILSSKKLLLSDSGFYLCAWSVVLAGGQNNEQFFGPGTRLTVL.

In its sample, this clone was seen a few times. The rearrangement links TRBV5-3 to TRBJ1-6; 8 bases are shared with TRBD1. TRBV5-3 counts as an open reading frame of uncertain function. Losses at the gene ends were 5 bases for V and 8 bases for J; bases not matched to a gene: 12. The length of the CDR3 is 16 residues. CDR3 sequence: CARRADRAGWYSPLHF. The DNA of the CDR3 is TGTGCCAGAAGGGCGGACAGGGCAGGTTGGTATTCACCCCTCCACTTT.

V is TRBV7-9 and J is TRBJ2-7, with 10 bases fitting TRBD1. V gave up 3 bases and J gave up 6 bases; unmatched junction bases: 5. Germline CDR1 and CDR2: SEHNR and FQNEAQ (reference sequence). This CDR3 is 14 amino acids long. The CDR3 bases are TGTGCCAGCAGCTTCGCGGACAGGGGGGGCGAGCAGTACTTC. It codes for CASSFADRGGEQYF.

The rearrangement joins TRBV5-4 to TRBJ2-3; D is possibly TRBD1 (6 bases). The CDR3 loop spans 15 amino acids. The V and J ends lost 5 bases and 1 base respectively, with 14 bases between them. Germline CDR1 and CDR2: SGHNT and YYREEE (reference sequence). CDR3 sequence reads: CASRPGVRGTDTQYF. The CDR3 region has the DNA TGTGCCAGCAGACCAGGGGTCAGGGGCACAGATACGCAGTATTTT.

This clone showed up just a few times. The chain carries TRBV5-4 and TRBJ1-1; possible D gene TRBD1, 6 bases. Germline CDR1 and CDR2: SGHNT and YYREEE (reference sequence). The germline V and J ends were trimmed by 0 bases and 7 bases, with 10 bases remaining between them. This CDR3 has 13 amino acids. CDR3 region: CASSLGGRSEAFF. The CDR3 nucleotides are TGTGCCAGCAGCTTGGGGGGGCGGAGTGAAGCTTTCTTT.

The chain combines TRBV18 with TRBJ1-4, with 8 positions matching TRBD1. With V trimmed by 4 bases and J by 14 bases, 6 bases remained unmatched. CDR1 is KGHSH, CDR2 LQKENI, per germline. The length of the CDR3 is 12 residues. CDR3 bases: TGTGCCAGCTCACATGGACAGGGATCGCTGTTTTTT. Its translation: CASSHGQGSLFF.

This clone was counted between two and nine times. The J gene is TRBJ1-2, the V gene TRBV28; 9 nucleotides agree with TRBD1. This CDR3 contains 15 residues. The V gene's germline CDR1 is MDHEN and CDR2 SYDVKM. The ends lost 4 bases at V and 3 bases at J; junction bases unmatched: 6. The CDR3 protein is CASSYRDRADYGYTF. CDR3 in DNA: TGTGCCAGCAGTTACCGGGACAGGGCCGACTATGGCTACACCTTC.

The chain links TRBV14 to TRBJ2-7; the match to TRBD2 covers 7 bases. The junction had 2 bases not matched to a gene; V was cut back by 0 bases and J by 3 bases. This CDR3 is built from 14 residues. Germline CDR1 reads SGHDN; CDR2 reads FVKESK. CDR3 in DNA: TGTGCCAGCAGCCAAGATTGGGGGGGCTACGAGCAGTACTTC. It codes for CASSQDWGGYEQYF.

This chain joins TRBV5-1 and TRBJ1-1, with D possibly TRBD1 on 5 matching bases. CDR3 length equals 14 residues. The germline V and J ends were trimmed by 5 bases and 2 bases, with 13 bases remaining between them. The V gene's germline CDR1 is SGHRS and CDR2 YFSETQ. In DNA form, the CDR3 reads TGCGCCAGCAGGGGAGGGGTCTCTAACACTGAAGCTTTCTTT. Amino acids: CASRGGVSNTEAFF. Drawing the rest from reference TRBV5-1 and TRBJ1-1, the complete variable domain is KAGVTQTPRYLIKTRGQQVTLSCSPISGHRSVSWYQQTPGQGLQFLFEYFSETQRNKGNFPGRFSGRQFSNSRSEMNVSTLELGDSALYLCASRGGVSNTEAFFGQGTRLTVV.

The chain combines TRBV7-2 with TRBJ2-7, with 7 nucleotides matching TRBD2. In germline, CDR1 is SGHTA, CDR2 FQGNSA. V lost 5 bases to trimming and J lost 1 base; unmatched junction nucleotides: 11. The CDR3 has 16 amino acids. CDR3 in amino acids: CASSPGEGLSSYEQYF. The CDR3 DNA sequence: TGTGCCAGCAGCCCAGGTGAGGGACTAAGTTCCTACGAGCAGTACTTC.

This clone came up a few times. The chain couples TRBV27 to TRBJ1-3, with unresolved D. V shed 6 bases and J shed 3 bases, with 12 bases lying between them. The length of the CDR3 is 14 residues. From germline, CDR1 is MNHEY and CDR2 SMNVEV (reference sequence). The chain's CDR3 is CASSTLSGGNTIYF. The CDR3 region has the DNA TGTGCCAGCAGCACTTTGAGCGGTGGAAACACCATATATTTT.

The chain couples TRBV29-1 to TRBJ1-4, with 7 bases identical to TRBD1. Germline V gene data show CDR1 as SQVTM and CDR2 as ANQGSEA. CDR3 length: 13 amino acids. Trimming cost V 1 base and J 5 bases; bases outside gene matches: 1. The CDR3 sequence: CSVEGTGNEKLFF. DNA for the CDR3: TGCAGCGTTGAAGGGACAGGCAATGAAAAACTGTTTTTT.

This clone was detected a few times. The chain combines TRBV25-1 with TRBJ2-7; D might be TRBD1 (6 bases). The CDR3 covers 13 residues. Germline V gene sequence: CDR1 MGHDK, CDR2 SYGVNS. V lost 5 bases and J 7 bases, leaving 15 bases between the germline ends. CDR3 bases: TGTGCCAGCAGTATCGGCCTAGGGGGAGAGCAGTACTTC. Its translation: CASSIGLGGEQYF.

The table lists this clone with a few counts. This chain uses TRBV30 with TRBJ2-1; 9 bases align to TRBD1. V shed 8 bases and J 5 bases; nucleotides not matched to a gene: 10. Germline lookup yields CDR1 GTSNPN and CDR2 SVGIG (reference sequence). The CDR3 is 14 amino acids. CDR3 coding DNA: TGTGCCGTAATAACGGGACAGGGCCACAATGAGCAGTTCTTC. It codes for CAVITGQGHNEQFF.

The rearrangement joins TRBV5-1 to TRBJ1-2; D not certain. V lost 4 bases, J lost 3 bases, and 10 bases lay in between. There are 13 residues in the CDR3. Germline V CDR1 and CDR2: SGHRS, YFSETQ. CDR3 in DNA: TGCGCCAGCAGCGTGGAGGGTGACTATGGCTACACCTTC. Translation gives CASSVEGDYGYTF.

The chain is built from TRBV19 and TRBJ1-1, with 9 positions matching TRBD1. The V and J ends lost 3 bases and 10 bases, in that order; junction bases with no gene match: 9. Germline values: CDR1 LNHDA, CDR2 SQIVND (reference sequence). The CDR3 runs 14 residues. The CDR3 region is CASSMTDRGFSAFF. DNA of the CDR3: TGTGCCAGTAGTATGACGGACAGGGGATTCTCAGCTTTCTTT. The complete variable domain, with remaining parts taken from reference TRBV19 and TRBJ1-1, reads DGGITQSPKYLFRKEGQNVTLSCEQNLNHDAMYWYRQDPGQGLRLIYYSQIVNDFQKGDIAEGYSVSREKKESFPLTVTSAQKNPTAFYLCASSMTDRGFSAFFGQGTRLTVV.

This clone was seen only a few times. The chain carries TRBV25-1 and TRBJ2-7; 10 bases are shared with TRBD1. V lost 3 bases, J lost 3 bases, and 8 bases stayed unmatched. The CDR3 contains 16 residues. Germline V gene lookup returns CDR1 MGHDK and CDR2 SYGVNS. The CDR3 sequence is CASSEHLGTGVYEQYF. CDR3 nucleotide sequence: TGTGCCAGCAGTGAGCACCTCGGGACAGGGGTCTACGAGCAGTACTTC.